This T cell receptor (beta chain) stems from a study of cytomegalovirus exposure and HLA in healthy donors. The ends lost 4 bases at V and 2 bases at J; junction bases unmatched: 4. Looked up from germline, CDR1 is KGHSH and CDR2 is LQKENI. This CDR3 has 16 amino acids. Study-level findings and limits: In a later analysis, TCR beta V- and J-gene trimming showed a link to a missense DCLRE1C variant. The study found most TCR sequences rare, yet found some public TCRs in many donors.

Both 60 Vbeta primers and 13 Jbeta primers went into the PCR. The repertoire was sequenced with immunoSEQ multiplex PCR; TCRdb's copy has only in-frame clones and lacks some. This specimen shows around 37,000 clones; the ten leading clones hold 5.9%. Concerning this clone itself: Its antigen is undetermined.

This chain joins TRBV18 and TRBJ2-5; 13 positions agree with TRBD2. This receptor was taken from a human donor in good health. Sequencing was carried out using PBMCs. The CDR3 DNA reads TGTGCCAGCTCACTCGGACTAGCGGGGGCACAAGAGACCCAGTACTTC. Its protein is CASSLGLAGAQETQYF.